The text below deals with one T cell receptor beta chain. This sample was taken from a study of beta chain features in type 1 diabetes. The overall study: All of the samples together had approximately 99 million sorted cells examined.

CDR3 length equals 17 residues. The V gene lost 4 bases and the J gene lost 0 bases, with 19 bases spanning the gap. CDR1 and CDR2 (germline): GTSNPN, SVGIG (reference sequence). Expressed TCRB transcripts got sequenced, as all isolated RNA was reverse transcribed. Sequencing was performed with immunoSEQ multiplex PCR; in TCRdb, only in-frame clones are kept and a portion is missing. The profile covers about 160,000 clones, with about 8.1% appearing a single time and 0.65% taken by the ten largest. Sequencing was done on a sample of central memory CD4+ T cells from blood. The genes are TRBV30 and TRBJ2-1; D gene ambiguous. The clonotype was recovered from a man aged 18 to 30 in good health. The DNA of the CDR3 is TGTGCCTGGAACCAACCCCACCGAGTATACTCCTACAATGAGCAGTTCTTC. Residues: CAWNQPHRVYSYNEQFF.